This passage covers 29 T cell receptor beta chains from one sample sequenced in a study of cytomegalovirus exposure and HLA in healthy donors. The PCR made use of 60 Vbeta and 13 Jbeta primers. Clones were sequenced by immunoSEQ multiplex PCR, and TCRdb holds only the in-frame ones, with some missing. The table includes tens of thousands of clones, 75% to 85% detected once. Source material: PBMCs. These receptors were collected from a woman in her twenties or thirties in good health and CMV-seronegative.

The rearrangement links TRBV28 to TRBJ2-7; the match to TRBD2 covers 11 bases. Unmatched junction bases numbered 9, after V lost 6 bases and J lost 2 bases. Germline V gives CDR1 MDHEN, CDR2 SYDVKM. There are 16 residues in the CDR3. CDR3: CASRPMGTSGPYEQYF. The CDR3, as DNA: TGTGCCAGCAGGCCCATGGGGACTAGCGGTCCCTACGAGCAGTACTTC.

The rearrangement links TRBV9 to TRBJ2-7; TRBD2 matches at 10 bases. Looked up from germline, CDR1 is SGDLS and CDR2 is YYNGEE. The CDR3 contains 18 residues. The V and J ends lost 4 bases and 0 bases, in that order; junction bases with no gene match: 13. The CDR3: CASSTGLAVPTLSYEQYF. CDR3 nucleotides: TGTGCCAGCAGCACCGGACTAGCGGTACCGACCCTCTCCTACGAGCAGTACTTC.

V gene TRBV19 combines with J gene TRBJ2-3; 9 bases agree with TRBD1. Germline CDR1 is LNHDA and CDR2 is SQIVND (reference sequence). CDR3 length: 14 amino acids. V was pared by 5 bases and J by 2 bases, with 2 bases of the junction left unmatched. For the CDR3, the DNA is TGTGCCAGTAGTCGGACAGGGGACACAGATACGCAGTATTTT. This gives the protein CASSRTGDTDTQYF.

The V call is TRBV7-9, the J call TRBJ2-7, with 13 nucleotides matching TRBD2. Trimming took 5 bases from V and 1 from J; bases not matched to a gene: 5. CDR3 length: 16 amino acids. CDR1 and CDR2 from the germline V gene are SEHNR and FQNEAQ (reference sequence). The CDR3 sequence is CASSPGTSGTSYEQYF. CDR3 nucleotide sequence: TGTGCCAGCAGCCCGGGGACTAGCGGGACTTCCTACGAGCAGTACTTC.

This chain joins TRBV2 and TRBJ2-3, with D possibly TRBD2 on 5 matching bases. The germline V gene has CDR1 SNHLY and CDR2 FYNNEI. V lost 6 bases to trimming and J lost 0 bases, with 16 bases between them. The CDR3 has 16 residues. CDR3 sequence reads: CASSRSSRTSTDTQYF. DNA of the CDR3: TGTGCCAGCAGCCGGTCTAGCAGAACTAGCACAGATACGCAGTATTTT.

The chain carries TRBV10-3 and TRBJ2-5, with 12 bases matching TRBD2. CDR3 length: 17 residues. In germline, CDR1 is ENHRY, CDR2 SYGVKD. V gave up 0 bases and J gave up 2 bases; unmatched junction bases: 4. As DNA, the CDR3 is TGTGCCATCAGTGAGTCCTGGACTAGCGGGGCACAAGAGACCCAGTACTTC. Amino acids: CAISESWTSGAQETQYF.

V usage is TRBV27 and J usage is TRBJ2-2; D perhaps matches TRBD1 (5 bases). V lost 2 bases and J lost 4, with 11 bases in between. Germline CDR1 and CDR2: MNHEY and SMNVEV (reference sequence). The CDR3 is made up of 15 amino acids. The CDR3 DNA follows: TGTGCCAGCAGTTTAGCGGCAGGGCTCACCGGGGAGCTGTTTTTT. Translating gives CASSLAAGLTGELFF.

This CDR3 is CASSQQVRLYEQYF. CDR3 DNA sequence: TGCGCCAGCAGCCAACAAGTCAGGCTATACGAGCAGTACTTC. J is TRBJ2-7 and V is TRBV4-3; D is unresolved. Germline V gives CDR1 LGHNA, CDR2 YSLEER. The CDR3 spans 14 residues. The V end lost 2 bases, the J end lost 4 bases, and 12 bases lay between the germline ends.

This rearrangement joins TRBV5-4 to TRBJ1-5, with D possibly being TRBD1 (6 bases). The germline V and J ends were trimmed by 1 base and 1 base, with 15 bases remaining between them. The CDR3 has 17 amino acids. Germline CDR1 is SGHNT and CDR2 is YYREEE (reference sequence). CDR3: CASSLSQGGQSNQPQHF. In DNA, the CDR3 is TGTGCCAGCAGCTTGTCACAGGGAGGGCAAAGCAATCAGCCCCAGCATTTT.

V usage is TRBV9 and J usage is TRBJ2-2, with a possible D match to TRBD2 (6 bases). V was shortened by 0 bases and J by 6 bases, with 9 bases between the two germline ends. Per germline, CDR1 SGDLS and CDR2 YYNGEE. The CDR3 contains 14 residues. The CDR3 nucleotides are TGTGCCAGCAGCGTAGCGGGAGTACCCGGGGAGCTGTTTTTT. It encodes CASSVAGVPGELFF.

V gene TRBV28 combines with J gene TRBJ2-7; D ambiguous. The V gene's germline CDR1 is MDHEN and CDR2 SYDVKM. V was clipped by 3 bases and J by 9 bases, with 9 bases between them. The CDR3 length is 11 residues. For the CDR3, the DNA is TGTGCCAGCAGTTTTCAATCCGGGCAGTACTTC. Protein product: CASSFQSGQYF.

This rearrangement joins TRBV27 to TRBJ1-1; possibly TRBD1 for D (5 bases). CDR3 length equals 11 residues. Trimming removed 8 bases from V and 4 bases from J, with 8 bases in between. Germline V gives CDR1 MNHEY, CDR2 SMNVEV (reference sequence). Here the CDR3 reads CASLTGTEAFF. As DNA, the CDR3 is TGTGCCAGCTTAACAGGCACTGAAGCTTTCTTT.

CDR3 residues: CASSPLGAGSETQYF. DNA for the CDR3: TGCGCCAGCAGCCCTTTGGGAGCGGGGTCGGAGACCCAGTACTTC. The chain couples TRBV5-1 to TRBJ2-5; 7 bases map to TRBD2. Germline V gene sequence: CDR1 SGHRS, CDR2 YFSETQ. The V and J ends lost 4 bases and 5 bases, in that order; junction bases with no gene match: 11. The length of the CDR3 is 15 residues.

The chain couples TRBV10-3 to TRBJ1-2, with a possible D match to TRBD1 (5 bases). This CDR3 is built from 14 residues. Between the trimmed V and J ends, which lost 6 bases and 4 bases, there was a span of 15 bases. Germline V lookup: CDR1 ENHRY, CDR2 SYGVKD. CDR3 amino acids: CAIRTQGGGYGYTF. CDR3 sequence (DNA): TGTGCCATCAGGACCCAGGGTGGCGGCTATGGCTACACCTTC.

The chain combines TRBV19 with TRBJ2-1, with TRBD2 matching over 15 bases. In germline, CDR1 is LNHDA, CDR2 SQIVND (reference sequence). This CDR3 has 16 amino acids. V lost 2 bases to trimming and J lost 7 bases; unmatched junction nucleotides: 3. CDR3 region: CASSIRTSGRENEQFF. The CDR3 nucleotides read TGTGCCAGTAGTATACGGACTAGCGGGAGGGAGAATGAGCAGTTCTTC.

The rearrangement links TRBV11-1 to TRBJ2-2; TRBD2 might be the D (5 bases). With 6 bases removed from V and 1 base from J, the gap between germline ends came to 18 bases. The CDR3 is made up of 17 amino acids. Germline V gene lookup returns CDR1 SGHAT and CDR2 FQDESV (reference sequence). DNA for the CDR3: TGTGCCAGCAGTTTTTATAGGGCCGGGAAGAACACCGGGGAGCTGTTTTTT. As protein: CASSFYRAGKNTGELFF.

A few counts support this clone. V and J are TRBV25-1 and TRBJ1-4; no definite D call. Per germline, CDR1 MGHDK and CDR2 SYGVNS. The length of the CDR3 is 14 residues. With 6 bases removed from V and 4 bases from J, the gap between germline ends came to 12 bases. The CDR3 DNA follows: TGTGCCAGCAGCGGAGGGTACCTTAATGAAAAACTGTTTTTT. This encodes CASSGGYLNEKLFF.

The V call is TRBV14, the J call TRBJ2-3, with a tentative D call TRBD1 (6 bases). V was pared by 0 bases and J by 4 bases, with 11 bases between. From germline, CDR1 is SGHDN and CDR2 FVKESK. The CDR3 runs to 15 residues. The CDR3 DNA follows: TGTGCCAGCAGCCAAGACCAGGGGAGAGCAGATACGCAGTATTTT. Its translation: CASSQDQGRADTQYF.

The CDR3 region is CASSPGGVGNEQFF. For the CDR3, the DNA is TGTGCCAGCAGCCCAGGGGGAGTAGGGAATGAGCAGTTCTTC. This chain joins TRBV11-3 and TRBJ2-1; TRBD1 aligns across 7 bases. Trimming cost V 5 bases and J 7 bases; bases outside gene matches: 8. The CDR3 contains 14 residues. CDR1 is SGHNT and CDR2 is YENEEA in the germline V gene.

This chain uses TRBV2 with TRBJ2-3; TRBD1 might be the D (5 bases). Between the trimmed V and J ends, which lost 7 bases and 0 bases, there was a span of 17 bases. Germline V gene sequence: CDR1 SNHLY, CDR2 FYNNEI. The CDR3 runs to 16 residues. Written as DNA, the CDR3 is TGTGCCAGCATCAAAGGGGTAATCGGGAGCACAGATACGCAGTATTTT. Encoded protein: CASIKGVIGSTDTQYF.

The J gene is TRBJ2-3, the V gene TRBV14; D is possibly TRBD2 (6 bases). V was cut by 4 bases and J by 1 base, with 12 bases left in between. This CDR3 spans 15 amino acids. The germline V gene encodes CDR1 SGHDN and CDR2 FVKESK. The CDR3 sequence: CASSRAGSGTDTQYF. The CDR3 nucleotides are TGTGCCAGCAGCCGCGCCGGGAGTGGCACAGATACGCAGTATTTT.

The chain employs TRBV20-1 and TRBJ2-1; D ambiguous. Between the trimmed V and J ends, which lost 4 bases and 3 bases, there was a span of 4 bases. The germline gives CDR1 DFQATT, CDR2 SNEGSKA (reference sequence). The CDR3 runs to 11 residues. The CDR3 spells CSATYYNEQFF. CDR3 DNA: TGCAGTGCTACCTACTACAATGAGCAGTTCTTC.

V usage is TRBV11-3 and J usage is TRBJ1-1, with D unclear. The V end lost 1 base, the J end lost 7 bases, and 7 bases lay between the germline ends. CDR1 and CDR2 from the germline V gene are SGHNT and YENEEA. There are 12 residues in the CDR3. The CDR3 loop is CASSLVAGEAFF. The DNA of the CDR3 is TGTGCCAGCAGCTTAGTTGCCGGTGAAGCTTTCTTT.

The rearrangement uses TRBV9 and TRBJ1-6; D unresolved. V lost 0 bases and J lost 10, with 8 bases in between. The length of the CDR3 is 13 residues. In germline, CDR1 is SGDLS, CDR2 YYNGEE. The CDR3 region is CASSVEALSPLHF. DNA of the CDR3: TGTGCCAGCAGCGTAGAAGCTTTGTCACCCCTCCACTTT.

The chain recombines TRBV11-3 with TRBJ2-2; TRBD1 matches at 9 bases. CDR3 length: 15 amino acids. CDR1 and CDR2 (germline): SGHNT, YENEEA. V dropped 5 bases and J dropped 4; count of bases not matched to a gene: 5. CDR3 in DNA: TGTGCCAGCAGCCCGAGGACAGGGGTCACCGGGGAGCTGTTTTTT. Translating gives CASSPRTGVTGELFF.

The chain uses TRBV6-5 and TRBJ2-1; D possibly corresponds to TRBD1 (6 bases). CDR3 length: 15 amino acids. Per the germline V gene, CDR1 is MNHEY and CDR2 is SVGAGI. V lost 2 bases and J 6 bases, leaving 14 bases between the germline ends. The CDR3 region is CASSYGDTSLNEQFF. In DNA form, the CDR3 reads TGTGCCAGCAGTTACGGGGACACCTCCCTCAATGAGCAGTTCTTC.

This chain joins TRBV27 and TRBJ1-4; tentatively, D is TRBD1 (5 bases). This CDR3 comprises 15 residues. Looked up from germline, CDR1 is MNHEY and CDR2 is SMNVEV (reference sequence). V shed 5 bases and J shed 5 bases, with 15 bases lying between them. CDR3 bases: TGTGCCAGCAGTCTAGCGGCAGGGATAAATGAAAAACTGTTTTTT. Translated: CASSLAAGINEKLFF.

V gene TRBV4-1 combines with J gene TRBJ1-2, with 7 nucleotides matching TRBD1. The length of the CDR3 is 17 residues. Germline V gene sequence: CDR1 MGHRA, CDR2 YSYEKL. The V segment lost 0 bases and the J segment 5 bases; nucleotides outside the gene matches: 12. The CDR3 is CASSQDNGAGGRYGYTF. CDR3 nucleotide sequence: TGCGCCAGCAGCCAAGATAACGGGGCAGGGGGTAGATATGGCTACACCTTC.

This chain uses TRBV5-4 with TRBJ1-4; the D gene is possibly TRBD1 (5 bases). The CDR3 has 15 amino acids. Deletions cut 0 bases from V and 4 bases from J, with 10 bases between. CDR1 and CDR2 from the germline V gene are SGHNT and YYREEE (reference sequence). The CDR3 protein is CASSLGGRGNEKLFF. Written as DNA, the CDR3 is TGTGCCAGCAGCTTGGGGGGCAGAGGTAATGAAAAACTGTTTTTT.